The sequence of this T cell receptor (beta chain) was determined in a study of T cells in Graves' hyperthyroidism and ophthalmopathy. The investigators amplified TCR beta CDR3 regions from RNA transcripts. Primed by the HTBI set, a first-round RT-PCR was run on the TCR CDR3. TCRdb fed the multiplex PCR reads into MiXCR, producing one record per CDR3 protein. This table has some 300,000 distinct CDR3 sequences, approximately 13% appearing once. The study's findings and limits: Most clonotypes expanded in the thyroid (above 0.001) were also present in blood.

Comment on this clonotype: Its antigen is not known.

The V gene's germline CDR1 is MNHNS and CDR2 SASEGT. The V and J ends lost 7 bases and 6 bases respectively, with 10 bases between them. The CDR3 loop spans 12 amino acids. This TCR came from a woman in her thirties or forties with Graves' hyperthyroidism. Sequenced material: blood. J is TRBJ2-1 and V is TRBV6-1; D may correspond to TRBD1 or TRBD2 (6 bases each). CDR3 loop: CASNTGANEQFF. CDR3 coding DNA: TGTGCCAGCAACACGGGGGCCAATGAGCAGTTCTTC.